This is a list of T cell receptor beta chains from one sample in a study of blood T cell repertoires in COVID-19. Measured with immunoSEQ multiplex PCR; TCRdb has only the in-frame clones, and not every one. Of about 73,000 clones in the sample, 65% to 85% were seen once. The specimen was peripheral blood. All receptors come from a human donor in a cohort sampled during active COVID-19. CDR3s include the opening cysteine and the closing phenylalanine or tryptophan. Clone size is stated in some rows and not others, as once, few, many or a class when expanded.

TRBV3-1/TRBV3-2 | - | CASSQDERQGNSPLHF
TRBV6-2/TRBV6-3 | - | CASSSGRSGGQFF
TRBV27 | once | CASSFRAGFGEQFF
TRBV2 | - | CASSENQDFKEYF
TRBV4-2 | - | CASSQETAFGGGMNTEAFF
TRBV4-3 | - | CASSQNTLSNTEAFF
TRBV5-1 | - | CASSLVGSSADTQYF
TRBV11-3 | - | CASSSLSGSSTDTQYF
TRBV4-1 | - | CASSQDLTGQGALGYTF
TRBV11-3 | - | CASSLGLNTEAFF
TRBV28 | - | CASSILGGGYTF
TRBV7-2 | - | CASSYTTGYEQYF
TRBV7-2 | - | CASSFGARGDGYTF
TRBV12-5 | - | CASGFGDRATDTQYF
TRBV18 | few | CASSPPGQGVDEQYF
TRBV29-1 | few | CSVFRGDGGYTF
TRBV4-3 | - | CASSQDPGTGGYEQYF
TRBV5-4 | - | CASSLGSSEGNEKLFF
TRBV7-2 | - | CASSLNQGRYGYTF
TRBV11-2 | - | CASSLDRSSYEQYF
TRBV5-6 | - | CASSFGGNYGYTF
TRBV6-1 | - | CASSFWQAAETQYF
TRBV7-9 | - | CASSSEHYGYTF
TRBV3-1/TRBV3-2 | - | CASSQESPLGRANVLTF
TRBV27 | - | CASRPLTVLAGELFF
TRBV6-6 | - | CASSYSGLQPQHF
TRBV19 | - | CASSAGTATNEKLFF
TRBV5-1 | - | CASSLGTSGSLQETQYF
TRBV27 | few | CASSLSWGGGYEQYF
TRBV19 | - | CASRQGTDTQYF
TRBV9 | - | CASSAWTSGGSEQFF
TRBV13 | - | CASSLSIRGDTQYF
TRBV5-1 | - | CASTDAAGRAGELFF
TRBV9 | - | CASSVGRVTGELFF
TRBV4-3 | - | CASSQDSGYQPQHF
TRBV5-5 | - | CASSLGSPFRLNSPLHF
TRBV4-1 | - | CASSHPGQGAGEQYF
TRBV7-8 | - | CASSSARGFRQPQHF
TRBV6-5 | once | CASVITGDQPQHF
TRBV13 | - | CASSTFGGGQFF
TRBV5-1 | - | CASNRDRKNTGELFF
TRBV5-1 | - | CASSLRTGGPPFQFF
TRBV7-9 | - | CASSLGGGRYNEQFF
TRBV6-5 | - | CASSLQTLNSPLHF
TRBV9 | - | CASSVGQGASQETQYF